This T cell receptor beta chain was sequenced for a study of CD8+ T cells in alopecia areata (dated by TCRdb to 2016 to 2018). Notes on the research overall: Treated patients were enrolled in an open-label pilot trial of oral tofacitinib, 5 to 10 mg twice daily, for moderate-to-severe alopecia areata. Tofacitinib was given for 6 to 18 months, followed by 6 months of follow-up off drug to assess delayed response and recurrence. In both human patients and the C3H/HeJ mouse model, the study applied high-throughput TCRbeta sequencing to look at T cell clonal expansion in alopecia areata. In humans, TCRbeta sequencing was performed on scalp tissue and on sorted CD4+ and CD8+ peripheral blood T cells from healthy controls and from patients with patchy or totalis/universalis alopecia areata. Biopsies were taken from tofacitinib-treated patients at baseline and at 4 and 24 weeks of treatment, and a later scalp biopsy was taken in several of the tofacitinib-treated patients. Clonality in the scalp was compared among normal scalp (n=4), patchy alopecia areata scalp (n=8), and alopecia totalis/universalis scalp (n=8). RNA was obtained with the PAXgene miRNA kit for fixed scalp, the miRNeasy kit for PBMCs, and the RNeasy kit for mouse skin. TCRbeta CDR3 regions were amplified by immunoSEQ multiplex PCR with 35 Vbeta forward and 13 Jbeta reverse primers.

A note on this clone: This receptor's antigen is unknown. No qualities accompany the bases; no much larger clone lies one base away.

CDR3 length: 14 amino acids, cysteine to phenylalanine. The DNA shown is the 42-base CDR3, in frame from base 1. The CDR1 and CDR2 encoded by the germline V gene are SQVTM and ANQGSEA. Relative to germline, V is 4 bases shorter and J is 0 bases shorter, with 12 bases between their ends. Broader findings and caveats from the paper: Resident alphabeta T cells in normal human skin are also sequenced, complicating scalp TCR repertoire analysis, unlike mouse skin dominated by gammadelta T cells. Shared TCR sequences between patients were less evident than in mice, which may be partly attributable to HLA diversity in the patient population. Compared with normal scalp, lesional scalp had higher clonality and more expanded CD8+ clones, particularly in alopecia totalis/universalis, a pattern that suggests antigenic drive.

Libraries were constructed by the immunoSEQ multiplex PCR assay. To provide template for TCR sequencing, every sample had RNA extracted and reverse transcribed into cDNA. SuperScript III was used for first-strand cDNA synthesis, primed with a 2:1 mix of oligo-dT and random hexamers. Amplification bias was assessed with a synthetic immune receptor repertoire, and residual bias was removed computationally. As for the original processing: Raw reads were preprocessed for error removal, and CDR3 was defined according to IMGT conventions as running from the conserved cysteine to phenylalanine. To get clonality, Shannon entropy was normalized by log2 of the number of productive unique TCRs and the result was subtracted from 1. Scalp TCRbeta sequences were cross-referenced with sorted blood CD4 and CD8 repertoires so that the CD4 or CD8 identity of scalp clones could be inferred. TCRdb holds this immuneACCESS table with in-frame rearrangements only. Some clones are missing; in checked studies, unresolved V genes explain under half, and the rest has no known cause. V, J and clone size derive from that table, while D and trimming were established from the DNA sequence. The sample yields around 120,000 clones; around two fifths were counted once. Clones ranked in the top ten supply 3% to 3.5% of the sample.

Lesional scalp punch biopsies and peripheral blood were obtained from alopecia areata patients. PBMCs were isolated by density centrifugation and stained for CD3, CD4 and CD8, after which CD4+ and CD8+ T cells were sorted on a FACSAria. The TCR sequence derives from a human donor with alopecia areata. Recombination linked TRBV29-1 to TRBJ1-1; TRBD1 is a possible D gene, resting on 5 matching bases. The source material was CD4+ T cells sorted from blood. The sequenced DNA: TGCAGCGTTGGGCCGGGACTGTTGAACACTGAAGCTTTCTTT. The resulting protein is CSVGPGLLNTEAFF.